This TCR beta chain emerged from a study of cytomegalovirus exposure and HLA in healthy donors. Turning to the study itself: A later analysis reported the 90 to 150 validation repertoires used the same platform as the approximately 670 first-cohort repertoires.

While the first cohort had about 610 subjects, the donors belonged to the separate validation cohort of roughly 120 subjects. Trimming removed 3 bases at V and 0 bases at J, with 13 bases between. The CDR3 is 16 amino acids. Germline V CDR1 and CDR2: LNHDA, SQIVND (reference sequence). Measured with immunoSEQ multiplex PCR; TCRdb has only the in-frame clones, and not every one. The sample has 300,000 to 400,000 clones; 88% are singletons. With respect to this clone: Its antigen is unknown.

Study-wide points: A few chains tied to CMV proved CMV antigen-specific in vitro. It was 150 to 200 TCR beta chains that were listed as cytomegalovirus-associated.

The chain joins TRBV19 to TRBJ2-3; tentatively, D is TRBD1 (6 bases). Sequenced material: PBMCs. The sequence came from a man aged 25-45 years in good health and CMV-seronegative. Here the CDR3 reads CASSIPGVRSTDTQYF. The DNA for the CDR3 is TGTGCCAGTAGTATCCCAGGGGTACGTAGCACAGATACGCAGTATTTT.